Presented here are 32 T cell receptor beta chains from one specimen sequenced in a study of control samples from healthy donors and cancer patients. Generated by immunoSEQ multiplex PCR, the TCRdb table keeps only in-frame clones and is missing some. Counted here are 120,000 to 150,000 clones, roughly 92% occurring once; the ten biggest clones make up roughly 14%. The sample was blood. These receptors all come from a man aged 40-49 years in good health.

V gene TRBV9 combines with J gene TRBJ2-2; 7 bases align to TRBD2. The junction had 8 bases not matched to a gene; V was cut back by 4 bases and J by 5 bases. The CDR3 runs to 15 residues. Per the germline V gene, CDR1 is SGDLS and CDR2 is YYNGEE. The CDR3 region has the DNA TGTGCCAGCAGCTCGACTTCGGGGGGTACCGGGGAGCTGTTTTTT. Translating gives CASSSTSGGTGELFF. The full variable domain, rest sourced from reference TRBV9 and TRBJ2-2, is DSGVTQTPKHLITATGQRVTLRCSPRSGDLSVYWYQQSLDQGLQFLIQYYNGEERAKGNILERFSAQQFPDLHSELNLSSLELGDSALYFCASSSTSGGTGELFFGEGSRLTVL.

The CDR3 reads CASSSTGGSFYGYTF. In nucleotides, the CDR3 is TGTGCCAGCAGTTCGACAGGGGGCAGTTTCTATGGCTACACCTTC. The rearrangement uses TRBV27 and TRBJ1-2; 10 bases align to TRBD1. Germline V gene sequence: CDR1 MNHEY, CDR2 SMNVEV (reference sequence). The CDR3 contains 15 residues. J was trimmed by 4 bases and V by 4 bases; bases with no gene match: 6.

The rearrangement uses TRBV10-3 and TRBJ1-2, with TRBD1 identical over 9 bases. The germline CDR1 and CDR2 sequences are ENHRY and SYGVKD. V lost 7 bases, J lost 3 bases, and 9 bases stayed unmatched. The CDR3 extends over 15 amino acids. The CDR3 nucleotides read TGTGCCATCACCGGACAGGGGCAGCCGGACTATGGCTACACCTTC. It codes for CAITGQGQPDYGYTF.

This chain links TRBV7-8 with TRBJ2-4; no clear D. CDR1 is SGHVS and CDR2 is FQNEAQ in the germline V gene. CDR3 length: 13 residues. The V and J ends lost 4 bases and 1 base respectively, with 5 bases between them. CDR3 sequence reads: CASSYGAKNIQYF. CDR3 nucleotides: TGTGCCAGCAGCTACGGGGCCAAAAACATTCAGTACTTC.

The chain combines TRBV7-3 with TRBJ2-7; D uncertain. Trimming took off 5 bases at V and 1 base at J, with 12 bases between the two ends. From germline, CDR1 is SGHTA and CDR2 FQGTGA. The CDR3 consists of 14 residues. CDR3 loop: CASSETPESYEQYF. Here the CDR3 DNA reads TGTGCCAGCAGCGAAACACCCGAATCCTACGAGCAGTACTTC.

This clone came up once. The rearrangement uses TRBV2 and TRBJ1-2, with 8 bases identical to TRBD1. Germline V gene data show CDR1 as SNHLY and CDR2 as FYNNEI. After removal of 5 bases from V and 4 bases from J, the junction contained 6 bases not matched to a gene. The CDR3 is made up of 14 amino acids. Here the CDR3 DNA reads TGTGCCAGCAGTCCCCGGACAGGGCTCTATGGCTACACCTTC. Protein: CASSPRTGLYGYTF.

This clone appeared once. The V and J genes are TRBV5-5 and TRBJ1-4; the D gene is possibly TRBD1 (5 bases). Looked up from germline, CDR1 is SGHKS and CDR2 is YYEKEE (reference sequence). CDR3 size: 16 residues. The V end was cut by 0 bases, the J end by 0 bases, with 9 bases between. The CDR3 spells CASSLGGTSTNEKLFF. The DNA for the CDR3 is TGTGCCAGCAGCTTGGGAGGGACTTCAACTAATGAAAAACTGTTTTTT.

J is TRBJ1-2 and V is TRBV12-3 or TRBV12-4; a weak D match, TRBD1 (5 bases). Trimming pared 5 bases from V and 3 bases from J, leaving 7 bases between. The CDR3 spans 12 residues. CDR3 DNA: TGTGCCAGCAGTCGGGGGTACTATGGCTACACCTTC. It encodes CASSRGYYGYTF.

The rearrangement joins TRBV6-6 to TRBJ1-1; D is unresolved. This CDR3 comprises 13 residues. Per germline, CDR1 MNHNY and CDR2 SVGAGI (reference sequence). V was shortened by 4 bases and J by 1 base, with 7 bases between the two germline ends. CDR3 loop: CASSFLRNTEAFF. DNA for the CDR3: TGTGCCAGCAGTTTCTTAAGGAACACTGAAGCTTTCTTT.

J is TRBJ2-6 and V is TRBV27, with a possible D match to TRBD1 (6 bases). Trimming left V 5 bases short and J 4 bases short, with 15 bases between. CDR3 size: 16 residues. From germline, CDR1 is MNHEY and CDR2 SMNVEV (reference sequence). The chain's CDR3 is CASSPGQIGGANVLTF. For the CDR3, the DNA is TGTGCCAGCAGTCCCGGACAGATTGGAGGGGCCAACGTCCTGACTTTC.

The chain joins TRBV4-1 to TRBJ2-7, with 7 bases aligning to TRBD1. The J segment lost 6 bases and the V segment lost 4 bases, leaving 3 bases of the junction unmatched. The CDR3 totals 12 residues. Germline V gives CDR1 MGHRA, CDR2 YSYEKL. The CDR3 region is CASSRAGGEQYF. The CDR3 coding sequence is TGCGCCAGCAGCCGGGCAGGGGGCGAGCAGTACTTC.

The chain joins TRBV6-1 to TRBJ1-6; TRBD1 matches 7 bases. Looked up from germline, CDR1 is MNHNS and CDR2 is SASEGT. J was trimmed by 10 bases and V by 0 bases; bases with no gene match: 6. This CDR3 is built from 15 residues. CDR3 protein: CASSEARTGGSPLHF. DNA for the CDR3: TGTGCCAGCAGTGAAGCAAGGACAGGCGGATCACCCCTCCACTTT.

The chain couples TRBV10-3 to TRBJ2-2, with a tentative D call TRBD1 (5 bases). This CDR3 region has 15 residues. Germline V gene sequence: CDR1 ENHRY, CDR2 SYGVKD. The V end was cut by 6 bases, the J end by 0 bases, with 11 bases between. The CDR3 DNA is TGTGCCATCAGGTCAGGGCCCTCGAACACCGGGGAGCTGTTTTTT. Its protein product is CAIRSGPSNTGELFF.

The gene calls are TRBV24-1 and TRBJ1-4, with D perhaps TRBD1 (5 bases). V lost 4 bases to trimming and J lost 4 bases, with 12 bases between them. CDR3 size: 15 residues. CDR1 KGHDR and CDR2 SFDVKD come from the germline V gene. This CDR3 is CATSDPGAGNEKLFF. CDR3 bases: TGTGCCACCAGTGACCCTGGGGCGGGTAATGAAAAACTGTTTTTT.

This clone was counted once. CDR3 coding DNA: TGTGCCAGCTCACCAGAGACAGGGGGCGGCTCTGGAAACACCATATATTTT. It specifies CASSPETGGGSGNTIYF. The V gene is TRBV18, the J gene TRBJ1-3; 10 bases align to TRBD1. CDR1 is KGHSH and CDR2 is LQKENI in the germline V gene. V was pared by 2 bases and J by 0 bases, with 4 bases of the junction left unmatched. The CDR3 runs 17 residues.

The V gene is TRBV5-5, the J gene TRBJ2-7; D may correspond to TRBD1 or TRBD2 (5 bases each). The CDR3 extends over 15 amino acids. Trimming took off 2 bases at V and 6 bases at J, with 18 bases between the two ends. Germline V gene sequence: CDR1 SGHKS, CDR2 YYEKEE (reference sequence). CDR3 amino acids: CASSLAEGILREQYF. In DNA form, the CDR3 reads TGTGCCAGCAGCTTAGCAGAGGGGATACTACGCGAGCAGTACTTC.

This clone occurred once. V and J are TRBV9 and TRBJ1-1; D may be TRBD1 (6 bases). V was shortened by 4 bases and J by 6 bases, with 19 bases between the two germline ends. The germline V gene encodes CDR1 SGDLS and CDR2 YYNGEE. CDR3 length: 15 amino acids. The DNA for the CDR3 is TGTGCCAGCAGCCCAAGGGGGGAAGGATCAGCTGAAGCTTTCTTT. This translates into CASSPRGEGSAEAFF.

DNA for the CDR3: TGTGCCAGCAGCCAGTCAAGGGGGCTCGAGCAGTACTTC. Translation: CASSQSRGLEQYF. The chain combines TRBV14 with TRBJ2-7; 7 positions match TRBD1. The CDR3 has 13 amino acids. CDR1 is SGHDN, CDR2 FVKESK, per germline. Unmatched junction bases numbered 5, after V lost 3 bases and J lost 6 bases.

The J gene is TRBJ2-1, the V gene TRBV7-9; TRBD2 might be the D (6 bases). Trimming stripped 5 bases from V and 8 bases from J, with 25 bases between. In germline, CDR1 is SEHNR, CDR2 FQNEAQ (reference sequence). The CDR3 runs 17 residues. The CDR3 nucleotides read TGTGCCAGCAGCCCAGGAGAGACTAGTTTTGGGGACGATGAGCAGTTCTTC. This gives the protein CASSPGETSFGDDEQFF.

The chain couples TRBV2 to TRBJ1-4; no clear D. Per the germline V gene, CDR1 is SNHLY and CDR2 is FYNNEI. V shed 5 bases and J shed 0 bases, with 13 bases lying between them. The CDR3 spans 16 residues. The CDR3 here is CASSRARSATNEKLFF. CDR3 nucleotides: TGTGCCAGCAGTAGGGCCAGGTCGGCAACTAATGAAAAACTGTTTTTT.

This chain links TRBV4-3 with TRBJ1-1; TRBD1 matches at 11 bases. The V gene end was trimmed by 0 bases and the J gene end by 5 bases; junction bases not matched to a gene: 5. This CDR3 has 16 amino acids. Germline V CDR1 and CDR2: LGHNA, YSLEER. CDR3 in DNA: TGCGCCAGCAGCCAAGAGTGGGACAGGGGGGGGACTGAAGCTTTCTTT. The encoded protein is CASSQEWDRGGTEAFF.

V and J are TRBV5-6 and TRBJ1-1; TRBD1 is a possible D gene (6 bases). This CDR3 contains 11 residues. CDR1 is SGHDT and CDR2 is YYEEEE in the germline V gene. The V and J ends lost 5 bases and 4 bases respectively, with 6 bases between them. Here the CDR3 reads CASRQGTEAFF. The CDR3 DNA is TGTGCCAGCAGACAGGGCACTGAAGCTTTCTTT.

The gene calls are TRBV11-2 and TRBJ2-7; D remains ambiguous. CDR1 is SGHAT and CDR2 is FQNNGV in the germline V gene. This CDR3 region has 12 residues. V was shortened by 1 base and J by 4 bases, with 5 bases between the two germline ends. The CDR3 DNA reads TGTGCCAGCAGCTTAGGACTTTACGAGCAGTACTTC. This sequence encodes CASSLGLYEQYF.

This chain links TRBV28 with TRBJ2-7; TRBD1 matches 7 bases. The V gene's germline CDR1 is MDHEN and CDR2 SYDVKM. Unmatched junction bases numbered 5, after V lost 2 bases and J lost 1 base. The CDR3 consists of 15 residues. The CDR3 DNA reads TGTGCCAGCAGTTTAGTGGGACAGATATCCTACGAGCAGTACTTC. It specifies CASSLVGQISYEQYF.

The chain carries TRBV10-2 and TRBJ2-1; 7 bases agree with TRBD1. The CDR3 spans 15 residues. Germline V gene lookup returns CDR1 WSHSY and CDR2 SAAADI. V lost 6 bases to trimming and J lost 4 bases; unmatched junction nucleotides: 9. The CDR3 loop is CASRGQDRRYNEQFF. The CDR3 bases are TGCGCCAGCAGGGGTCAGGACAGGCGATACAATGAGCAGTTCTTC.

Concerning this clone itself: This sample also contains other DNA sequences that code for the same CDR3. The chain recombines TRBV5-1 with TRBJ1-1; the D is unclear. This CDR3 contains 14 residues. Per germline, CDR1 SGHRS and CDR2 YFSETQ. V dropped 4 bases and J dropped 1 base, with 11 bases sitting between them. The CDR3 nucleotides read TGCGCCAGCAGCAGAGACCCAGAGAACACTGAAGCTTTCTTT. Amino acids: CASSRDPENTEAFF.

The gene calls are TRBV6-2 or TRBV6-3 and TRBJ1-2, with 10 bases identical to TRBD1. Germline V gives CDR1 MNHEY, CDR2 SVGEGT. The CDR3 loop spans 15 amino acids. V dropped 0 bases and J dropped 8; count of bases not matched to a gene: 6. CDR3 residues: CASSYSPDRGGGYTF. The CDR3, as DNA: TGTGCCAGCAGTTACTCCCCGGACAGGGGGGGCGGCTACACCTTC.

The genes are TRBV7-8 and TRBJ2-2; no clear D gene. Trimming stripped 6 bases from V and 1 base from J, with 12 bases between. In germline, CDR1 is SGHVS, CDR2 FQNEAQ. This CDR3 is 15 amino acids long. This CDR3 is CASSLGRGNTGELFF. For the CDR3, the DNA is TGTGCCAGCAGTCTGGGCCGAGGGAACACCGGGGAGCTGTTTTTT.

V is TRBV7-9 and J is TRBJ2-7; 9 bases match TRBD1. The germline CDR1 and CDR2 sequences are SEHNR and FQNEAQ (reference sequence). J gave up 2 bases and V 4 bases, and 3 bases lay outside the gene matches. This CDR3 is built from 14 residues. The CDR3 is CASSSTGGPYEQYF. The CDR3 nucleotides are TGTGCCAGCAGCTCGACAGGGGGGCCCTACGAGCAGTACTTC.

The genes are TRBV29-1 and TRBJ1-5; D remains ambiguous. Deletions cut 1 base from V and 1 base from J, with 5 bases between. The CDR3 contains 13 residues. From germline, CDR1 is SQVTM and CDR2 ANQGSEA. The CDR3 spells CSVEVGSNQPQHF. CDR3 in DNA: TGCAGCGTTGAAGTGGGGAGCAATCAGCCCCAGCATTTT. Together with reference TRBV29-1 and TRBJ1-5, the CDR3 gives the full variable domain: SAVISQKPSRDICQRGTSLTIQCQVDSQVTMMFWYRQQPGQSLTLIATANQGSEATYESGFVIDKFPISRPNLTFSTLTVSNMSPEDSSIYLCSVEVGSNQPQHFGDGTRLSIL.

In DNA form, the CDR3 reads TGTGCCAGCAGTGACCCCTATGGCTACACCTTC. Residues: CASSDPYGYTF. V gene TRBV2 combines with J gene TRBJ1-2, with no clear D. V was shortened by 3 bases and J by 4 bases, with 3 bases between the two germline ends. From germline, CDR1 is SNHLY and CDR2 FYNNEI. The CDR3 contains 11 residues.

This chain joins TRBV5-4 and TRBJ2-7, with D possibly being TRBD2 (6 bases). Per germline, CDR1 SGHNT and CDR2 YYREEE (reference sequence). The CDR3 is made up of 16 amino acids. The V end lost 0 bases, the J end lost 0 bases, and 13 bases lay between the germline ends. Here the CDR3 DNA reads TGTGCCAGCAGCTTGGGTGGTAGCGGCTACTCCTACGAGCAGTACTTC. Protein product: CASSLGGSGYSYEQYF.